This T cell receptor beta chain was identified in a study of T-cell reconstitution after alpha-beta-depleted transplantation in children. Researchers prepared the TCRbeta library using unique molecular identifiers, the study reports. TCRdb processed the PCR reads anew with MiXCR; each CDR3 protein has one entry. The profile shows hundreds of thousands of distinct CDR3 sequences, 13% of them singletons. CDR1 is SGHRS, CDR2 YFSETQ, per germline. With V trimmed by 4 bases and J by 8 bases, 11 bases remained unmatched. This CDR3 comprises 15 residues. Study results and limitations: Where alpha-beta T cells came from about two months after transplant was reportedly several hundred expanded graft clones.

This clonotype was observed a few times. Its antigen is undetermined. Material: PBMCs, obtained before TCRalphabeta/CD19-depleted stem cell transplant. V usage is TRBV5-1 and J usage is TRBJ2-1, with TRBD2 matching over 8 bases. This sequence was found in a girl between 2 and 10 years old with congenital amegakaryocytic thrombocytopenia, due to receive a stem cell transplant. CDR3 loop: CASSLSGSLWDEQFF. The CDR3 DNA reads as TGCGCCAGCAGCCTAAGCGGGAGTTTGTGGGATGAGCAGTTCTTC.